This T cell receptor (beta chain) was obtained from a study of regulatory T cells in long-lasting Graves disease. This clonotype was picked up many times. The V and J ends lost 7 bases and 1 base, in that order; junction bases with no gene match: 7. The germline V gene encodes CDR1 MDHEN and CDR2 SYDVKM. The CDR3 covers 15 residues. Construction of the TCR beta libraries employed iRepertoire HTBI primers in conjunction with Arm-PCR of CDR3 regions. From the multiplex PCR reads, TCRdb called clonotypes with MiXCR, one entry per CDR3 protein. The table lists under 500,000 distinct CDR3 sequences, roughly 17% of them singletons, with approximately 12% in the top ten. Indicated time point: newly diagnosed GD, antithyroid drugs for less than 3 months. Preparation of the TCR library used RNA extracted from PBMCs. The same sample was also used in a study of T cells in Graves' hyperthyroidism and ophthalmopathy. That investigation notes: Graves' hyperthyroidism qualified as stable when ophthalmopathy did not progress within 18 months.

Sequencing used peripheral blood mononuclear cells (PBMCs), obtained at new diagnosis, from a patient treated with antithyroid drugs. The sequence was obtained from a woman under 40 with Graves disease. The chain joins TRBV28 to TRBJ1-5; 7 bases align to TRBD1. CDR3 protein: CASIQNRGSNQPQHF. The CDR3 DNA reads TGTGCCAGCATTCAAAACAGGGGAAGCAATCAGCCCCAGCATTTT.